Below, one T cell receptor beta chain is given with its context. The antigen remains unidentified. The sample is drawn from a study of T cells expressing NK-cell markers. Looking at the study overall: Sequenced donors, eight in total, included seven who were HCMV-seropositive and one who was seronegative. Study conclusions and caveats: Of the CD8+ T cells in about 6 donors, about 1.0-7.5% belonged to dominant NKG2C+ clonotypes. These same clonotypes (in a handful of donors) also led the CD3+CD56-NKG2C+ fraction.

TCR beta libraries carry UMIs added by 5'RACE template switching. Using the 5' RACE reads, TCRdb records one entry per CDR3 protein without DNA. This table holds about 550,000 distinct CDR3 sequences. CDR3 size: 15 residues. The sample comprised blood T cells: a sorted CD56 or NKG2C T cell subset, CD4+ or CD8+ T cells, or bulk PBMC T cells (not recorded which). The clonotype was recovered from a man younger than 35 in good health. This chain joins TRBV12-3 or TRBV12-4 and TRBJ2-7; TCRdb returns TRBD2, unconfirmable since there is no DNA. CDR3 amino acids: CASSRDSGSSYEQYF.